The rows below give T cell receptor beta chains drawn from one sample of a study of blood T cell repertoires in COVID-19. Sequenced by immunoSEQ multiplex PCR; TCRdb stores in-frame clones only, minus some. The table has 55,000 to 80,000 clones, around nine tenths seen once; the top ten hold about 2.3%. Sequenced: peripheral blood. These receptors were obtained from a human donor in a cohort sampled during active COVID-19. The CDR3 runs from the conserved cysteine through the conserved F or W. D genes are given only for firm matches. Size is omitted from some rows. Given values are once, few, many or a class for expanded clones.

d_call	clone_size	v_call	j_call	cdr3_aa	cdr3_nt
.	.	TRBV6-5	TRBJ1-1	CASSYIRTGGGTEAFF	TGTGCCAGCAGTTATATACGCACGGGGGGAGGAACTGAAGCTTTCTTT
.	.	TRBV5-4	TRBJ2-3	CASSLGFRSADTQYF	TGTGCCAGCAGCTTGGGGTTTAGGAGCGCAGATACGCAGTATTTT
.	.	TRBV6-2/TRBV6-3	TRBJ1-1	CASSPSQGRRSTEAFF	TGTGCCAGCAGCCCATCCCAGGGGCGAAGATCCACTGAAGCTTTCTTT
TRBD2	.	TRBV19	TRBJ2-7	CASSTSGTSYEQYF	TGTGCCAGTAGTACTAGCGGCACCTCCTACGAGCAGTACTTC
TRBD2	.	TRBV4-1	TRBJ2-5	CASSQFAQRGTKETQYF	TGCGCCAGCAGCCAATTCGCCCAGCGGGGGACAAAAGAGACCCAGTACTTC
.	.	TRBV5-4	TRBJ1-2	CASRPDRGSYGYTF	TGTGCCAGCAGACCGGACAGAGGATCTTATGGCTACACCTTC
TRBD1	.	TRBV25-1	TRBJ1-2	CASSESKQGNYGYTF	TGTGCCAGCAGTGAAAGTAAACAGGGGAACTATGGCTACACCTTC
TRBD1	once	TRBV6-6	TRBJ2-7	CATSRVNRTGGYEQYF	TGTGCCACCTCCCGGGTTAATAGGACAGGGGGATACGAGCAGTACTTC
.	.	TRBV28	TRBJ1-4	CASSSRTESFRGKLFF	TGTGCCAGCAGTTCCCGGACAGAAAGCTTTCGGGGAAAACTGTTTTTT
.	.	TRBV3-1/TRBV3-2	TRBJ2-3	CASSQDPYRTDTQYF	TGTGCCAGCAGCCAAGACCCCTACAGGACGGATACGCAGTATTTT
.	.	TRBV7-9	TRBJ2-5	CASRLREDGTQYF	TGTGCCAGCAGGCTTAGGGAGGACGGGACCCAGTACTTC
.	.	TRBV9	TRBJ1-6	CASSVEAGVPPLHF	TGTGCCAGCAGCGTAGAGGCAGGGGTGCCACCCCTCCACTTT
.	.	TRBV7-9	TRBJ1-2	CASSTYRSPYGYTF	TGTGCCAGCAGCACCTACAGGTCCCCGTATGGCTACACCTTC
.	.	TRBV29-1	TRBJ1-1	CSVLRDTEAFF	TGCAGCGTCCTCAGGGACACTGAAGCTTTCTTT
TRBD1	once	TRBV5-4	TRBJ2-2	CASRSLAGTGGTGELFF	TGTGCCAGCAGGTCGCTAGCAGGGACAGGGGGAACCGGGGAGCTGTTTTTT
.	once	TRBV6-5	TRBJ1-6	CASRVDNSYNSPLHF	TGTGCCAGCAGGGTGGACAACTCCTATAATTCACCCCTCCACTTT
.	.	TRBV7-2	TRBJ2-1	CASSFGGAGINEQFF	TGTGCCAGCAGCTTTGGGGGCGCAGGTATCAATGAGCAGTTCTTC
TRBD1	once	TRBV6-5	TRBJ2-7	CASSRQGDEQYF	TGTGCCAGCAGCCGACAGGGAGACGAGCAGTACTTC
TRBD1	.	TRBV28	TRBJ2-3	CASSDVLGQAATDTQYF	TGTGCCAGCAGCGATGTGCTGGGACAGGCAGCCACAGATACGCAGTATTTT
.	.	TRBV7-9	TRBJ1-2	CASSPADLYGYTF	TGTGCCAGCAGCCCGGCCGACTTATATGGCTACACCTTC
.	once	TRBV4-3	TRBJ2-2	CASSQDWAEGTGELFF	TGCGCCAGCAGCCAAGATTGGGCGGAGGGGACCGGGGAGCTGTTTTTT
.	few	TRBV10-3	TRBJ1-3	CAITHSRGNSGNTIYF	TGTGCCATTACTCACAGCCGTGGCAATTCGGGAAACACCATATATTTT
TRBD2	.	TRBV2	TRBJ2-7	CASSERSSGRAYEQYF	TGTGCCAGCAGTGAAAGGAGTAGCGGGAGGGCCTACGAGCAGTACTTC
TRBD2	.	TRBV10-1	TRBJ2-3	CASSEQVAGGGRTDTQYF	TGCGCCAGCAGTGAACAGGTAGCGGGAGGGGGCCGCACAGATACGCAGTATTTT
TRBD2	.	TRBV5-1	TRBJ2-2	CASKEALGGFGELFF	TGCGCCAGCAAGGAAGCACTCGGGGGGTTCGGGGAGCTGTTTTTT
.	.	TRBV4-1	TRBJ2-7	CASSQADWGAYEQYF	TGCGCCAGCAGCCAAGCGGATTGGGGAGCATACGAGCAGTACTTC
TRBD2	.	TRBV4-1	TRBJ2-7	CASSQPSGPYEQYF	TGCGCCAGCAGCCAACCTAGCGGACCCTACGAGCAGTACTTC
TRBD1	.	TRBV5-1	TRBJ2-5	CASSSYRGQETQYF	TGCGCCAGCAGCTCTTACAGGGGGCAAGAGACCCAGTACTTC
TRBD1	.	TRBV3-1/TRBV3-2	TRBJ1-2	CASSLQGAYGYTF	TGTGCCAGCAGCCTACAGGGGGCGTATGGCTACACCTTC
TRBD1	.	TRBV2	TRBJ1-4	CASRGDSQNEKLFF	TGTGCCAGCAGGGGGGACAGCCAAAATGAAAAACTGTTTTTT
.	few	TRBV5-1	TRBJ1-4	CASSLDYRRGEKLFF	TGCGCCAGCAGCTTGGATTATAGGAGGGGTGAAAAACTGTTTTTT
TRBD1	.	TRBV12-3/TRBV12-4	TRBJ1-2	CASSRGDVYGYTF	TGTGCCAGCAGCAGGGGGGACGTCTATGGCTACACCTTC
.	.	TRBV7-2	TRBJ1-2	CASSPRTELGEGYTF	TGTGCCAGCAGTCCTAGGACGGAGCTCGGGGAGGGCTACACCTTC
.	.	TRBV7-3	TRBJ2-1	CASSLTVGRYNEQFF	TGTGCCAGCAGCTTAACGGTGGGGCGGTACAATGAGCAGTTCTTC
.	.	TRBV7-9	TRBJ1-2	CASSFGGESYGYTF	TGTGCCAGCAGCTTCGGCGGGGAGTCCTATGGCTACACCTTC
.	.	TRBV7-2	TRBJ2-3	CASSSRLDTQYF	TGTGCCAGCAGCTCCCGGTTGGATACGCAGTATTTT
TRBD2	.	TRBV10-3	TRBJ2-2	CAVTSGRTGELFF	TGTGCCGTGACTAGCGGGAGGACCGGGGAGCTGTTTTTT
.	.	TRBV9	TRBJ1-2	CASSVVGGQTNYGYTF	TGTGCCAGCAGCGTAGTGGGTGGACAGACTAACTATGGCTACACCTTC
.	.	TRBV2	TRBJ1-1	CASSVQANTEAFF	TGTGCCAGCAGTGTACAGGCGAACACTGAAGCTTTCTTT
.	few	TRBV7-9	TRBJ1-1	CASSLEGKGEAFF	TGTGCCAGCAGCTTAGAAGGGAAGGGGGAAGCTTTCTTT
.	.	TRBV6-5	TRBJ2-3	CASKRGGDTQYF	TGTGCCAGCAAAAGAGGTGGGGATACGCAGTATTTT
.	.	TRBV7-2	TRBJ2-3	CASSLDSYLPAFF	TGTGCCAGCAGCTTGGACAGCTACTTACCAGCGTTTTTT
TRBD2	.	TRBV18	TRBJ2-7	CASSSGGGNYEQYF	TGTGCCAGCTCATCGGGAGGGGGAAATTACGAGCAGTACTTC
TRBD1	.	TRBV7-3	TRBJ1-1	CASSIGQGASEAFF	TGTGCCAGCAGCATAGGACAGGGGGCATCTGAAGCTTTCTTT
.	.	TRBV5-1	TRBJ1-1	CASSLASELLKGEAFF	TGCGCCAGCAGCTTGGCCTCGGAGCTCCTGAAAGGAGAAGCTTTCTTT
.	.	TRBV6-5	TRBJ1-3	CANTPGDGRNTIYF	TGTGCCAACACCCCCGGGGATGGAAGAAACACCATATATTTT
.	.	TRBV7-6	TRBJ1-4	CASSLFGGGYEKLFF	TGTGCCAGCAGCTTATTCGGGGGGGGATATGAAAAACTGTTTTTT
.	.	TRBV6-5	TRBJ1-2	CASSYDSSGGYTF	TGTGCCAGCAGTTACGACTCATCTGGGGGCTACACCTTC
.	.	TRBV18	TRBJ1-2	CASSPSDGYTF	TGTGCCAGCTCACCGTCCGATGGCTACACCTTC